A selection of T cell receptor beta chains follows, all from one sample in a study of blood T cell repertoires in COVID-19. Some clones are missing from TCRdb's copy, which holds only in-frame ones; the method was immunoSEQ multiplex PCR. This sample has under 85,000 clones, with about 90% found just once. Sequenced input: peripheral blood. These receptors were taken from a human donor in a cohort sampled during active COVID-19. Each CDR3 is given without its conserved first and last residue. Each record gives: J gene, D gene, V gene, CDR3 protein. A D gene is named only where the DNA matches it firmly.

TRBJ2-1 | TRBD2 | TRBV5-8 | ASSQGLAGGLGSYNEQF
TRBJ2-3 | . | TRBV15 | ATSSNRVSDTQY
TRBJ2-7 | TRBD1 | TRBV7-9 | ASSSRGQEEY
TRBJ2-5 | TRBD2 | TRBV7-6 | ASSLYGGDLQETQY
TRBJ2-7 | TRBD1 | TRBV28 | ASVRDSSYEQY
TRBJ2-7 | . | TRBV20-1 | SASYPRGRRTYEQY
TRBJ2-6 | TRBD1 | TRBV5-5 | ASTQGDSGANVLT
TRBJ2-3 | . | TRBV30 | AWTTAPDTQY
TRBJ1-1 | . | TRBV7-8 | ASSLVQLRDLAEAF
TRBJ2-7 | . | TRBV4-1 | ASSLGEGKQY
TRBJ1-2 | . | TRBV30 | AWRSYGYT
TRBJ2-5 | TRBD1 | TRBV15 | ATSRGLGTVQETQY
TRBJ1-4 | TRBD1 | TRBV29-1 | SARLTGANEKLF
TRBJ2-4 | TRBD1 | TRBV23-1 | ASSQRDRNESIDIQY
TRBJ1-2 | TRBD1 | TRBV5-4 | ASSRRTGLVGYGYT
TRBJ1-6 | . | TRBV6-5 | ASSYGLLSYNSPLH
TRBJ2-3 | . | TRBV7-7 | ASSSTSSSTDTQY
TRBJ2-1 | . | TRBV5-1 | ASSSRGQRLGYNEQF
TRBJ2-3 | TRBD2 | TRBV11-3 | ASSLQGLADSTDTQY
TRBJ2-7 | TRBD1 | TRBV19 | ASRNRDRGYEQY